Each of the 24 T cell receptor beta chains below was sequenced from the same sample in a study of shared clonotypes between healthy human individuals (dated by TCRdb to about 2020). Libraries were prepared through the immunoSEQ multiplex PCR assay. The table was pulled from immuneACCESS by TCRdb, which kept in-frame rearrangements only. Such tables lose some clones; where checked, under half of the loss comes from unresolved V genes, and the rest has no known cause. The sample contains about 700,000 clones, roughly 70% of them found a single time. Under 2% of the sample is in the top ten clones. The specimen sequenced was memory CD4+ T cells sorted from blood. This specimen's cell subset or site label, interpreted: CD45RA-negative fraction. The receptors here all came from a woman between 25 and 40 years old in good health.

The chain has TRBV4-1 and TRBJ2-4, with D possibly being TRBD1 (5 bases). CDR1 MGHRA and CDR2 YSYEKL come from the germline V gene. The CDR3 sequence is 16 residues long. V lost 5 bases and J lost 9, with 23 bases in between. This chain's CDR3 is CASSTLQGESRSIQYF. CDR3 in DNA: TGCGCCAGCAGCACACTTCAGGGTGAATCTCGAAGCATTCAGTACTTC.

The chain has TRBV6-6 and TRBJ1-1; TRBD1 agrees at 12 bases. The germline gives CDR1 MNHNY, CDR2 SVGAGI (reference sequence). With 4 bases clipped from V and 4 bases from J, the junction kept 4 bases outside the gene matches. CDR3 length equals 15 residues. The CDR3 nucleotides read TGTGCCAGCAGTTTCCGGGGACAGGGGGCCACTGAAGCTTTCTTT. It specifies CASSFRGQGATEAFF.

The V and J genes are TRBV5-1 and TRBJ2-3; D is undetermined. Germline assignment: CDR1 SGHRS and CDR2 YFSETQ. Trimming shortened V by 0 bases and J by 3 bases, and 11 bases separated the two germline ends. There are 15 residues in the CDR3. The CDR3 nucleotides are TGCGCCAGCAGCTTGGCCTGGGCTAAGACAGATACGCAGTATTTT. Protein sequence: CASSLAWAKTDTQYF.

J is TRBJ1-1 and V is TRBV7-8; a possible D gene is TRBD1 (6 bases). The CDR3 length is 16 residues. Between the trimmed V and J ends, which lost 1 base and 4 bases, there was a span of 16 bases. CDR1 and CDR2 (germline): SGHVS, FQNEAQ. This CDR3 reads CASSLVEGGGRTEAFF. In nucleotides, the CDR3 is TGTGCCAGCAGCTTAGTAGAAGGGGGAGGTCGCACTGAAGCTTTCTTT. Using reference TRBV7-8 and TRBJ1-1 for the parts outside the CDR3, the full variable domain is GAGVSQSPRYKVAKRGQDVALRCDPISGHVSLFWYQQALGQGPEFLTYFQNEAQLDKSGLPSDRFFAERPEGSVSTLKIQRTQQEDSAVYLCASSLVEGGGRTEAFFGQGTRLTVV.

This sequence joins TRBV6-1 and TRBJ1-2; D is ambiguous. Germline lookup yields CDR1 MNHNS and CDR2 SASEGT. V lost 2 bases, J lost 8 bases, and 15 bases lay in between. This CDR3 spans 14 amino acids. The CDR3 protein is CASSEWRVSQGYTF. DNA of the CDR3: TGTGCCAGCAGTGAATGGCGGGTCTCTCAGGGCTACACCTTC.

The chain is built from TRBV7-6 and TRBJ2-6; TRBD1 aligns across 7 bases. V gave up 1 base and J gave up 4 bases; unmatched junction bases: 10. In germline, CDR1 is SGHVS, CDR2 FNYEAQ. There are 18 residues in the CDR3. In DNA form, the CDR3 reads TGTGCCAGCAGCTTAGGATTAGGGCAGGGGGAAGGGGCCAACGTCCTGACTTTC. Amino acids: CASSLGLGQGEGANVLTF.

The chain employs TRBV19 and TRBJ2-1; TRBD2 agrees at 11 bases. From germline, CDR1 is LNHDA and CDR2 SQIVND (reference sequence). The CDR3 runs to 14 residues. V lost 3 bases to trimming and J lost 10 bases; unmatched junction nucleotides: 5. CDR3 DNA: TGTGCCAGTAGTATGAGTAGCGGGAGGGGGGAGCAGTTCTTC. This gives the protein CASSMSSGRGEQFF.

This clone turned up a few times. The rearrangement links TRBV29-1 to TRBJ1-1, with 11 bases identical to TRBD1. The V and J ends lost 6 bases and 4 bases, in that order; junction bases with no gene match: 7. The CDR3 length is 14 residues. Germline V CDR1 and CDR2: SQVTM, ANQGSEA. In DNA, the CDR3 is TGCAGCGTCCAACGGGGGACAGGGGGCACTGAAGCTTTCTTT. Protein sequence: CSVQRGTGGTEAFF.

The chain couples TRBV6-1 to TRBJ1-1, with 9 positions matching TRBD1. Trimming cost V 6 bases and J 8 bases; bases outside gene matches: 10. This CDR3 is 14 amino acids long. The germline CDR1 and CDR2 sequences are MNHNS and SASEGT. The CDR3 spells CASRVRDRAFEAFF. The CDR3 DNA reads as TGTGCCAGCAGGGTACGGGACAGGGCCTTCGAAGCTTTCTTT.

This clone was picked up one time. This rearrangement joins TRBV5-1 to TRBJ2-5; D perhaps matches TRBD1 (5 bases). The CDR3 sequence is 14 residues long. The germline V gene encodes CDR1 SGHRS and CDR2 YFSETQ. V was cut by 0 bases and J by 5 bases, with 11 bases left in between. CDR3 residues: CASSLGPGIETQYF. The CDR3 DNA reads as TGCGCCAGCAGCTTGGGGCCAGGGATTGAGACCCAGTACTTC.

This chain connects TRBV7-9 to TRBJ1-1; D is possibly TRBD1 (5 bases). Trimming pared 1 base from V and 1 base from J, leaving 10 bases between. The CDR3 totals 15 residues. Germline V gene data show CDR1 as SEHNR and CDR2 as FQNEAQ (reference sequence). The CDR3 loop is CASSLVFDRNTEAFF. The CDR3 DNA reads as TGTGCCAGCAGCTTAGTCTTCGACAGGAACACTGAAGCTTTCTTT.

This clone appeared once. The rearrangement uses TRBV18 and TRBJ2-3; 7 bases align to TRBD1. V dropped 2 bases and J dropped 1; count of bases not matched to a gene: 9. Germline V lookup: CDR1 KGHSH, CDR2 LQKENI. The CDR3 covers 17 residues. The CDR3 is CASSPYPPQGGTDTQYF. The CDR3 bases are TGTGCCAGCTCACCATATCCCCCGCAGGGGGGCACAGATACGCAGTATTTT.

J is TRBJ2-7 and V is TRBV6-5; 7 bases agree with TRBD1. The CDR3 runs to 16 residues. Per germline, CDR1 MNHEY and CDR2 SVGAGI. Losses at the gene ends were 1 base for V and 7 bases for J; bases not matched to a gene: 13. The CDR3 nucleotides read TGTGCCAGCAGTTACTTCGGAACAGGGGCCGGTGGAGAGCAGTACTTC. It is translated as CASSYFGTGAGGEQYF.

The chain recombines TRBV7-2 with TRBJ2-7; D is unresolved. With 5 bases removed from V and 1 base from J, the gap between germline ends came to 6 bases. This CDR3 spans 12 amino acids. Germline loops: CDR1 SGHTA, CDR2 FQGNSA. CDR3 amino acids: CASSPISYEQYF. The CDR3, as DNA: TGTGCCAGCAGCCCAATTTCCTACGAGCAGTACTTC.

A few counts support this clone. The J gene is TRBJ2-7, the V gene TRBV28; 13 bases line up with TRBD2. This CDR3 spans 16 amino acids. The germline V gene encodes CDR1 MDHEN and CDR2 SYDVKM. V gave up 5 bases and J gave up 3 bases; unmatched junction bases: 7. CDR3 sequence reads: CASSPSTSGRVYEQYF. CDR3 nucleotides: TGTGCCAGCAGTCCCTCAACTAGCGGGAGGGTCTACGAGCAGTACTTC.

The V call is TRBV4-2, the J call TRBJ2-3; 12 nucleotides match TRBD2. Looked up from germline, CDR1 is LGHNA and CDR2 is YNFKEQ. The CDR3 sequence is 16 residues long. V was clipped by 4 bases and J by 4 bases; unmatched bases: 6. The CDR3 nucleotides are TGTGCCAGCAGCCCAAAACTAGCGGGAGGTTCAGATACGCAGTATTTT. Its translation is CASSPKLAGGSDTQYF.

The V call is TRBV18, the J call TRBJ2-2, with 15 bases aligning to TRBD2. J gave up 2 bases and V 3 bases, and 4 bases lay outside the gene matches. Germline CDR1 KGHSH, CDR2 LQKENI. The CDR3 consists of 18 residues. The CDR3 DNA follows: TGTGCCAGCTCACCCCGGACTAGCGGGAGGGCCAACACCGGGGAGCTGTTTTTT. Residues: CASSPRTSGRANTGELFF.

The chain has TRBV11-2 and TRBJ2-7, with D unclear. CDR3 length: 14 residues. V was cut by 2 bases and J by 5 bases, with 13 bases left in between. Germline V CDR1 and CDR2: SGHAT, FQNNGV. The CDR3 region has the DNA TGTGCCAGCAGCTTACTGGGCGGACGGAACGAGCAGTACTTC. It yields the protein CASSLLGGRNEQYF.

This rearrangement joins TRBV18 to TRBJ2-1; TRBD1 matches 7 bases. There are 15 residues in the CDR3. Germline CDR1 reads KGHSH; CDR2 reads LQKENI. V dropped 6 bases and J dropped 2; count of bases not matched to a gene: 7. CDR3 amino acids: CASSGTGAAYNEQFF. CDR3 in DNA: TGTGCCAGCTCGGGCACAGGGGCGGCCTACAATGAGCAGTTCTTC.

The CDR3 nucleotides are TGTGCCAGCAGCGGAACTAGCAAGGCAGAGACCCAGTACTTC. This codes for CASSGTSKAETQYF. The V and J genes are TRBV9 and TRBJ2-5; possible D gene TRBD2, 6 bases. This CDR3 is built from 14 residues. The V end was cut by 3 bases, the J end by 4 bases, with 13 bases between. Germline CDR1 reads SGDLS; CDR2 reads YYNGEE. The full variable domain, rest sourced from reference TRBV9 and TRBJ2-5, is DSGVTQTPKHLITATGQRVTLRCSPRSGDLSVYWYQQSLDQGLQFLIQYYNGEERAKGNILERFSAQQFPDLHSELNLSSLELGDSALYFCASSGTSKAETQYFGPGTRLLVL.

This clone occurred a few times. The chain links TRBV20-1 to TRBJ1-1; D not certain. Trimming pared 6 bases from V and 1 base from J, leaving 6 bases between. The CDR3 is 11 residues long. Per germline, CDR1 DFQATT and CDR2 SNEGSKA (reference sequence). This CDR3 is CSAQENTEAFF. CDR3 coding DNA: TGCAGTGCCCAGGAGAACACTGAAGCTTTCTTT.

The CDR3 DNA follows: TGCGCCAGCAGCCAACTCCAAACGCACACTGAAGCTTTCTTT. It is translated as CASSQLQTHTEAFF. The chain joins TRBV4-1 to TRBJ1-1; D is undetermined. The CDR3 has 14 residues. From germline, CDR1 is MGHRA and CDR2 YSYEKL. Trimming pared 2 bases from V and 3 bases from J, leaving 10 bases between.

Comment on this clone: Other DNA sequences from this sample encode an identical CDR3 as well. The chain uses TRBV18 and TRBJ1-1; perhaps TRBD1 as D (5 bases). Germline V CDR1 and CDR2: KGHSH, LQKENI. This CDR3 contains 12 residues. V was cut by 2 bases and J by 7 bases, with 8 bases left in between. CDR3 protein: CASSPGAGEAFF. The CDR3 DNA is TGTGCCAGCTCACCAGGGGCCGGTGAAGCTTTCTTT.

This clone was seen only a few times. The genes are TRBV12-5 and TRBJ2-1; D call uncertain. The V gene's germline CDR1 is LGHNT and CDR2 FRNRAP. V was trimmed by 6 bases and J by 4 bases, leaving 10 bases between them. The CDR3 contains 13 residues. The CDR3 DNA sequence: TGTGCTAGTGGCCCCGAGAATTACAATGAGCAGTTCTTC. Translated, it gives CASGPENYNEQFF.